Shown below are 32 T cell receptor beta chains from a single sample sequenced in a study of CD8+ T cells in alopecia areata. Treatment reported: oral pan-JAK inhibitor, 5-10 mg twice daily. In each case, RNA was isolated and then reverse transcribed into cDNA as the sequencing template. Libraries were prepared by immunoSEQ multiplex PCR; TCRdb keeps only in-frame clonotypes and omits some of them. The table has more than 140,000 clones, about 85% seen once; the top ten hold roughly 13%. The sequencing here drew on CD8+ T cells sorted from blood, taken at week 4, from a patient treated with tofacitinib. All receptors derive from a human donor with alopecia areata.

This sequence joins TRBV5-4 and TRBJ2-7; D is unresolved. The germline V and J ends were trimmed by 1 base and 0 bases, with 11 bases remaining between them. The CDR3 consists of 15 residues. CDR1 is SGHNT, CDR2 YYREEE, per germline (reference sequence). The CDR3 sequence: CASSLFLGSSYEQYF. CDR3 nucleotide sequence: TGTGCCAGCAGCTTGTTTTTGGGCAGCTCCTACGAGCAGTACTTC.

This chain links TRBV5-1 with TRBJ2-7, with TRBD2 identical over 8 bases. V shed 4 bases, J shed 0 bases, and the junction held 6 bases outside the gene matches. CDR3 length: 15 residues. The germline V gene has CDR1 SGHRS and CDR2 YFSETQ. For the CDR3, the DNA is TGCGCCAGCAGCCACACTAGCGGTGACTCCTACGAGCAGTACTTC. Protein product: CASSHTSGDSYEQYF.

The rearrangement uses TRBV30 and TRBJ2-7, with a tentative D call TRBD1 (6 bases). V lost 0 bases, J lost 4 bases, and 13 bases lay in between. CDR1 and CDR2 from the germline V gene are GTSNPN and SVGIG (reference sequence). The CDR3 totals 14 residues. The CDR3 DNA reads as TGTGCCTGGAGTGTAACAGGGACCTTTTACGAGCAGTACTTC. Amino acids: CAWSVTGTFYEQYF.

The rearrangement joins TRBV2 to TRBJ2-1, with D possibly being TRBD1 or TRBD2 (6 bases each). The CDR3 totals 14 residues. Germline-derived CDR1 and CDR2 are SNHLY and FYNNEI. Trimming removed 5 bases at V and 4 bases at J, with 12 bases between. CDR3 nucleotides: TGTGCCAGCAGTCCCGGGGGCGATTACAATGAGCAGTTCTTC. It is translated as CASSPGGDYNEQFF.

Remarks on this clone: Compared with germline, one end of the junction differs, possibly owing to a read error. The chain links TRBV11-2 to TRBJ1-1; D is uncertain. The CDR3 is 14 residues long. Germline V lookup: CDR1 SGHAT, CDR2 FQNNGV. In nucleotides, the CDR3 is TGTGCCAGCAGCTTAATTACCGGGAACCCTGAAGCTTTCTTT. Amino acid sequence: CASSLITGNPEAFF.

The V and J genes are TRBV11-2 and TRBJ2-7; D may be TRBD1 (6 bases). Trimming stripped 5 bases from V and 3 bases from J, with 11 bases between. This CDR3 contains 13 residues. Germline CDR1 is SGHAT and CDR2 is FQNNGV. The CDR3 region has the DNA TGTGCCAGCAGCCCAGGGGTAGACTACGAGCAGTACTTC. Protein sequence: CASSPGVDYEQYF.

The V and J genes are TRBV30 and TRBJ1-5; D call uncertain. Germline CDR1 GTSNPN, CDR2 SVGIG (reference sequence). The CDR3 runs 16 residues. Trimming took off 2 bases at V and 2 bases at J, with 16 bases between the two ends. The CDR3 protein is CAWSPPNLNGNQPQHF. DNA for the CDR3: TGTGCCTGGAGTCCGCCTAACCTCAATGGCAATCAGCCCCAGCATTTT.

The V gene is TRBV4-1, the J gene TRBJ2-7, with unresolved D. Germline V lookup: CDR1 MGHRA, CDR2 YSYEKL. The CDR3 is made up of 14 amino acids. V was clipped by 1 base and J by 2 bases, with 9 bases between them. CDR3 protein: CASSQGSGTYEQYF. The CDR3, as DNA: TGCGCCAGCAGCCAAGGATCTGGGACCTACGAGCAGTACTTC.

The chain joins TRBV5-1 to TRBJ2-2; D is unclear. CDR3 length equals 12 residues. Per germline, CDR1 SGHRS and CDR2 YFSETQ. V gave up 0 bases and J gave up 7 bases, with 4 bases separating them. The CDR3 here is CASSLVGGELFF. The CDR3 DNA reads TGCGCCAGCAGCTTGGTAGGCGGGGAGCTGTTTTTT.

The chain's CDR3 is CSVADPSGSTEAFF. DNA of the CDR3: TGCAGCGTTGCGGACCCATCAGGGAGCACTGAAGCTTTCTTT. J is TRBJ1-1 and V is TRBV29-1, with D tentatively TRBD1 (5 bases). The CDR3 runs to 14 residues. Germline lookup yields CDR1 SQVTM and CDR2 ANQGSEA. With 4 bases removed from V and 4 bases from J, the gap between germline ends came to 16 bases.

The chain uses TRBV29-1 and TRBJ2-7, with a tentative D call TRBD1 (6 bases). V lost 5 bases to trimming and J lost 1 base, with 12 bases between them. Per the germline V gene, CDR1 is SQVTM and CDR2 is ANQGSEA. There are 13 residues in the CDR3. The CDR3 nucleotides read TGCAGCGTTTATACAGGGTTTTCCTACGAGCAGTACTTC. The encoded protein is CSVYTGFSYEQYF.

The rearrangement links TRBV2 to TRBJ2-1; D tentatively reads TRBD1 or TRBD2 (6 bases each). The V end was cut by 0 bases, the J end by 7 bases, with 13 bases between. This CDR3 comprises 15 residues. The germline gives CDR1 SNHLY, CDR2 FYNNEI. This CDR3 is CASSEAGGVGNEQFF. Here the CDR3 DNA reads TGTGCCAGCAGTGAAGCGGGGGGCGTCGGGAATGAGCAGTTCTTC.

V usage is TRBV27 and J usage is TRBJ1-1; D might be TRBD1 (5 bases). CDR3 length: 17 residues. Germline assignment: CDR1 MNHEY and CDR2 SMNVEV (reference sequence). The V gene lost 2 bases and the J gene lost 1 base, with 17 bases spanning the gap. The DNA of the CDR3 is TGTGCCAGCAGTTTAAGGGGTGTGACTGAAGGGAACACTGAAGCTTTCTTT. Protein sequence: CASSLRGVTEGNTEAFF.

This sequence joins TRBV7-9 and TRBJ2-7, with D uncertain. Germline V gives CDR1 SEHNR, CDR2 FQNEAQ (reference sequence). This CDR3 has 12 residues. The V end lost 1 base, the J end lost 5 bases, and 6 bases lay between the germline ends. CDR3 sequence reads: CASSLGSHEQYF. The CDR3 nucleotides are TGTGCCAGCAGCTTAGGGTCCCACGAGCAGTACTTC. The full variable domain, in which reference TRBV7-9 and TRBJ2-7 provide the parts outside the CDR3, is DTGVSQNPRHKITKRGQNVTFRCDPISEHNRLYWYRQTLGQGPEFLTYFQNEAQLEKSRLLSDRFSAERPKGSFSTLEIQRTEQGDSAMYLCASSLGSHEQYFGPGTRLTVT.

This chain links TRBV4-1 with TRBJ1-1; D unresolved. Germline CDR1 reads MGHRA; CDR2 reads YSYEKL. CDR3 size: 16 residues. The V gene lost 1 base and the J gene lost 1 base, with 13 bases spanning the gap. DNA for the CDR3: TGCGCCAGCAGCCAAGTTCCCTCGGATGAGAACACTGAAGCTTTCTTT. As protein: CASSQVPSDENTEAFF.

The chain links TRBV11-2 to TRBJ2-3; TRBD1 is a possible D gene (5 bases). Germline CDR1 SGHAT, CDR2 FQNNGV. The V and J ends lost 2 bases and 2 bases respectively, with 11 bases between them. The CDR3 has 15 amino acids. The CDR3 DNA sequence: TGTGCCAGCAGCTTAAGGGGCAGATACACAGATACGCAGTATTTT. Translating it yields CASSLRGRYTDTQYF.

For this clone: The same CDR3 arises from other DNA sequences in this sample as well. The V gene is TRBV6-6, the J gene TRBJ2-3; tentatively, D is TRBD2 (5 bases). The CDR3 has 11 amino acids. Germline loops: CDR1 MNHNY, CDR2 SVGAGI (reference sequence). V gave up 5 bases and J gave up 5 bases, with 5 bases separating them. The CDR3: CASSSGDTQYF. CDR3 bases: TGTGCCAGCAGTAGCGGAGATACGCAGTATTTT.

The chain recombines TRBV2 with TRBJ2-5; D may be TRBD1 or TRBD2 (6 bases each). V lost 6 bases and J lost 5, with 13 bases in between. CDR1 and CDR2 from the germline V gene are SNHLY and FYNNEI. The CDR3 loop spans 13 amino acids. CDR3 bases: TGTGCCAGCAGAGACACAGGGAGGGAGACCCAGTACTTC. It translates to CASRDTGRETQYF.

The CDR3 loop reads CASSYSSLAGYNEQFF. CDR3 DNA sequence: TGTGCCAGCAGTTACTCGTCGCTAGCGGGATACAATGAGCAGTTCTTC. The chain has TRBV6-5 and TRBJ2-1; TRBD2 aligns across 9 bases. V lost 0 bases to trimming and J lost 4 bases; unmatched junction nucleotides: 4. Germline CDR1 reads MNHEY; CDR2 reads SVGAGI. CDR3 length equals 16 residues.

This rearrangement joins TRBV7-9 to TRBJ2-1, with 12 bases that match TRBD2. Germline CDR1 and CDR2: SEHNR and FQNEAQ (reference sequence). With 5 bases clipped from V and 4 bases from J, the junction kept 3 bases outside the gene matches. CDR3 length: 15 residues. Written as DNA, the CDR3 is TGTGCCAGCAGCCTTCTAGCGGGAGGGTACAATGAGCAGTTCTTC. This codes for CASSLLAGGYNEQFF.

The chain has TRBV5-1 and TRBJ2-1; D is unresolved. Germline lookup yields CDR1 SGHRS and CDR2 YFSETQ. The CDR3 covers 14 residues. Trimming took off 4 bases at V and 0 bases at J, with 8 bases between the two ends. The DNA for the CDR3 is TGCGCCAGCAGCCTGGAGAGCTCCTACAATGAGCAGTTCTTC. The encoded protein is CASSLESSYNEQFF.

This chain uses TRBV29-1 with TRBJ2-2; maybe TRBD2 (5 bases). This CDR3 is built from 15 residues. CDR1 is SQVTM, CDR2 ANQGSEA, per germline. The V end lost 8 bases, the J end lost 2 bases, and 18 bases lay between the germline ends. The CDR3: CSTGSAGGNTGELFF. The CDR3 nucleotides read TGCAGCACGGGGTCGGCAGGAGGAAACACCGGGGAGCTGTTTTTT.

The chain is built from TRBV14 and TRBJ1-2; TRBD1 agrees at 7 bases. Germline CDR1 SGHDN, CDR2 FVKESK. CDR3 size: 12 residues. V lost 1 base and J lost 8; bases outside the gene matches: 1. CDR3 bases: TGTGCCAGCAGCCAAGTAGGGGGCGGCTACACCTTC. Translating gives CASSQVGGGYTF.

The V call is TRBV29-1, the J call TRBJ2-4; TRBD1 or TRBD2 may be the D gene (5 bases each). V was cut by 7 bases and J by 0 bases, with 10 bases left in between. The V gene's germline CDR1 is SQVTM and CDR2 ANQGSEA. The CDR3 totals 13 residues. CDR3: CSGDPLAKNIQYF. The CDR3 nucleotides are TGCAGCGGGGACCCCTTAGCCAAAAACATTCAGTACTTC.

The chain links TRBV2 to TRBJ1-2; no clear D gene. In germline, CDR1 is SNHLY, CDR2 FYNNEI. There are 15 residues in the CDR3. Trimming removed 3 bases at V and 4 bases at J, with 15 bases between. Here the CDR3 DNA reads TGTGCCAGCAGTGATTCCCGGACTGACATCTATGGCTACACCTTC. The encoded protein is CASSDSRTDIYGYTF. The complete variable domain, with remaining parts taken from reference TRBV2 and TRBJ1-2, reads EPEVTQTPSHQVTQMGQEVILRCVPISNHLYFYWYRQILGQKVEFLVSFYNNEISEKSEIFDDQFSVERPDGSNFTLKIRSTKLEDSAMYFCASSDSRTDIYGYTFGSGTRLTVV.

The CDR3 spells CASSDAGVRYGYTF. The CDR3 nucleotides read TGTGCCAGCAGCGATGCAGGGGTCCGGTATGGCTACACCTTC. The chain is built from TRBV9 and TRBJ1-2, with a weak D call TRBD1 (6 bases). Trimming removed 3 bases at V and 5 bases at J, with 14 bases between. This CDR3 is built from 14 residues. Germline CDR1 SGDLS, CDR2 YYNGEE.

The chain employs TRBV4-1 and TRBJ2-3, with TRBD2 matching 12 bases. V dropped 4 bases and J dropped 0; count of bases not matched to a gene: 20. The CDR3 extends over 22 amino acids. CDR1 MGHRA and CDR2 YSYEKL come from the germline V gene. In nucleotides, the CDR3 is TGCGCCAGCAGCCCCCTTGGGGCTAGCGGGAGGGCCGAGACGCCTAGCACAGATACGCAGTATTTT. Protein sequence: CASSPLGASGRAETPSTDTQYF.

The chain links TRBV7-9 to TRBJ2-7; D not resolved. Germline V gene lookup returns CDR1 SEHNR and CDR2 FQNEAQ (reference sequence). V gave up 0 bases and J gave up 2 bases, with 8 bases separating them. The CDR3 is made up of 14 amino acids. The CDR3 sequence is CASSLASSPYEQYF. The DNA for the CDR3 is TGTGCCAGCAGCTTAGCGTCCAGTCCCTACGAGCAGTACTTC.

The chain carries TRBV4-1 and TRBJ2-2; D not certain. There are 13 residues in the CDR3. Germline V gene lookup returns CDR1 MGHRA and CDR2 YSYEKL. V was clipped by 2 bases and J by 7 bases, with 8 bases between them. CDR3 sequence (DNA): TGCGCCAGCAGCCAATACCCTGGCGGGGAGCTGTTTTTT. Its protein is CASSQYPGGELFF.

The chain links TRBV27 to TRBJ1-5; D call uncertain. V lost 2 bases and J 0 bases, leaving 5 bases between the germline ends. The CDR3 spans 14 residues. Looked up from germline, CDR1 is MNHEY and CDR2 is SMNVEV (reference sequence). The CDR3 loop is CASSLSGSNQPQHF. CDR3 sequence (DNA): TGTGCCAGCAGTTTAAGCGGTAGCAATCAGCCCCAGCATTTT.

This clone has just one count. The chain employs TRBV11-1 and TRBJ2-2; 7 bases map to TRBD2. Germline CDR1 SGHAT, CDR2 FQDESV (reference sequence). V shed 5 bases, J shed 6 bases, and the junction held 6 bases outside the gene matches. This CDR3 region has 14 residues. This CDR3 reads CASSVSGESGELFF. CDR3 bases: TGTGCCAGCAGCGTAAGCGGGGAATCCGGGGAGCTGTTTTTT.

This clone was seen only once. The chain links TRBV14 to TRBJ2-3, with D hard to call. V lost 1 base, J lost 6 bases, and 2 bases lay in between. CDR1 is SGHDN, CDR2 FVKESK, per germline. The CDR3 runs 11 residues. CDR3 amino acids: CASSQADTQYF. The CDR3 DNA sequence: TGTGCCAGCAGCCAAGCCGATACGCAGTATTTT.